This T cell receptor (beta chain) was retrieved from a study of CD8 T cells in ankylosing spondylitis. Findings and limits, study-wide: In ankylosing spondylitis blood, a motif of roughly 8 highly homologous TCR beta variants appeared characteristic.

This clonotype was seen more than once but under ten times. The antigen is unknown. TCRdb re-derived calls from the 5' RACE reads in MiXCR, one entry per CDR3 protein. The sample lists under 550,000 distinct CDR3 sequences; roughly a quarter were seen once. Specimen: blood, either unsorted or a sorted T cell fraction (not recorded which). This receptor was obtained from a male donor with ankylosing spondylitis.

The CDR3 coding sequence is TGCGCCAGCAGCTTGGAAGGGCCGGCCACCGGGGAGCTGTTTTTT. Translated: CASSLEGPATGELFF. The chain has TRBV5-1 and TRBJ2-2; no definite D call. CDR1 and CDR2 (germline): SGHRS, YFSETQ. Trimming took 0 bases from V and 4 from J, leaving 10 bases between them. CDR3 length: 15 amino acids.